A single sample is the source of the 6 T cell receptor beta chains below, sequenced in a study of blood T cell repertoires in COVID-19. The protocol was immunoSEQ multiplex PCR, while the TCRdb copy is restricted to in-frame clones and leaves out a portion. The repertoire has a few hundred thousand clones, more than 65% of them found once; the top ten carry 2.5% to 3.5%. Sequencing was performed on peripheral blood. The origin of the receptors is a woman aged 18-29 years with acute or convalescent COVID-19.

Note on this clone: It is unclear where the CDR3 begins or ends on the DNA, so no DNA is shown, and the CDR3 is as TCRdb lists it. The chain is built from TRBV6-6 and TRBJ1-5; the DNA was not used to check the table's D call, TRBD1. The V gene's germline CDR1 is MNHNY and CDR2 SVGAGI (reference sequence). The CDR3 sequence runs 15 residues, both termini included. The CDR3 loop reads CASSSSDRPYQPQHF.

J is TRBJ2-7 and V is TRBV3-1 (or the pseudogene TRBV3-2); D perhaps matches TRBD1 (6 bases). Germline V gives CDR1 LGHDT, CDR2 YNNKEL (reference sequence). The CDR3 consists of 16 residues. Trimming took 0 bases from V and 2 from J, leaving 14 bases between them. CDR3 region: CASSQDPGHITYEQYF. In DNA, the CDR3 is TGTGCCAGCAGCCAAGATCCGGGACATATCACCTACGAGCAGTACTTC.

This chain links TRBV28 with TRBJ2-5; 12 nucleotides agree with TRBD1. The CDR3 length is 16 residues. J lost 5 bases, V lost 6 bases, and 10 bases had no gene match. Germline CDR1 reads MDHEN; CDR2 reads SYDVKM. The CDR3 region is CASRTSGTGGRETQYF. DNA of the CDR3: TGTGCCAGCAGAACCTCCGGGACAGGGGGCCGCGAGACCCAGTACTTC.

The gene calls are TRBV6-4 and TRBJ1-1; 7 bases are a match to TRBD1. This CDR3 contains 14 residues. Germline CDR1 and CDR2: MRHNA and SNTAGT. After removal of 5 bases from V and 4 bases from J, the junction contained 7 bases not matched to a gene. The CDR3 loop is CASSLQGWGTEAFF. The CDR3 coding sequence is TGTGCCAGCAGTCTACAGGGGTGGGGCACTGAAGCTTTCTTT.

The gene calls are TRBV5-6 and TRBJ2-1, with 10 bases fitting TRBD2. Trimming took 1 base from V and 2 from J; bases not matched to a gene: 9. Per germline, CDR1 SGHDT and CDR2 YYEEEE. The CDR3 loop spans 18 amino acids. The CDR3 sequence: CASSLPSGSLAPYNEQFF. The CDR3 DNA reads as TGTGCCAGCAGCTTGCCTAGCGGGAGTTTAGCCCCCTACAATGAGCAGTTCTTC.

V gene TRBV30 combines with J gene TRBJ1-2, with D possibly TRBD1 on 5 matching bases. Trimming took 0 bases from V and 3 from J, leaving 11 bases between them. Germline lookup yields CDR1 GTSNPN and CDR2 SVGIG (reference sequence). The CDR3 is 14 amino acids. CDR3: CAWSVPGTDYGYTF. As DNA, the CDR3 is TGTGCCTGGAGTGTACCGGGGACTGACTATGGCTACACCTTC. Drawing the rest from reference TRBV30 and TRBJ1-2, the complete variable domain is SQTIHQWPATLVQPVGSPLSLECTVEGTSNPNLYWYRQAAGRGLQLLFYSVGIGQISSEVPQNLSASRPQDRQFILSSKKLLLSDSGFYLCAWSVPGTDYGYTFGSGTRLTVV.